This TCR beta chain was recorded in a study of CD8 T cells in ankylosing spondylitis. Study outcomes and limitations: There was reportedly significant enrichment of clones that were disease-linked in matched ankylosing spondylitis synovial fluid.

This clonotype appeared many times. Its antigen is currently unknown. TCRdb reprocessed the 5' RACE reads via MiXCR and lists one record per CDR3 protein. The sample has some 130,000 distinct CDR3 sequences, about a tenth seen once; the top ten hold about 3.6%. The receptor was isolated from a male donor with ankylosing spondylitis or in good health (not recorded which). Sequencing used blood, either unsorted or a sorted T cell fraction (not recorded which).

The CDR3 sequence is CSAKTSGNTGELFF. Here the CDR3 DNA reads TGCAGTGCTAAAACTAGCGGGAACACCGGGGAGCTGTTTTTT. The rearrangement uses TRBV20-1 and TRBJ2-2, with 8 bases fitting TRBD2. The CDR3 extends over 14 amino acids. Germline trimming cut 4 bases from V and 1 base from J; bases unmatched to any gene: 2. Germline assignment: CDR1 DFQATT and CDR2 SNEGSKA (reference sequence).